This T cell receptor (beta chain) appears in the sequencing data of a study of regulatory T cells in long-lasting Graves disease (dated by TCRdb to about 2021). About the investigation overall: Antithyroid drugs had been taken for less than 3 months by newly diagnosed Graves' disease patients. The study was conducted in China and was registered as a clinical trial. A total of around 35 samples underwent TCR sequencing, from about 13 patients with persistent Graves' disease and approximately 20 patients with newly diagnosed Graves' disease. Peripheral blood TCR sequencing and RNA sequencing compared persistent Graves' disease patients with newly diagnosed Graves' disease patients. Results the study describes overall, beyond this receptor: Peripheral blood alone was examined, since thyroid tissue, which constituted the primary lesion, could not be accessed. Lower TCR Shannon entropy and fewer highly expanded clones were observed in persistent Graves' disease patients than in newly diagnosed patients, which suggested clonal expansion. Patients with persistent disease shared more public clonotypes (approximately 2,500) than newly diagnosed patients did (more than 900). Sequencing and analysis were limited to the TCR beta chain. The small sample size was acknowledged by the authors as a limitation that may reduce accuracy. TRBV28, TRBJ1-2 and TRBJ2-5 were preferentially used in persistent disease, while TRBV20-1 and TRBJ2-1 were favored in newly diagnosed disease.

The CDR3, from cysteine to phenylalanine, totals 13 residues. Only the CDR3 region is kept as DNA, spanning 39 bases read in frame from base 1. V and J are trimmed by 6 bases and 7 bases, and the gene matches miss 6 bases of the junction. At least ten counts were recorded for this clonotype. The antigen it binds to is not known. No base-level quality is on record; no much larger clone is a single base apart. Reading the label with the study, this specimen's time point is: newly diagnosed GD, antithyroid drugs for less than 3 months. For both TCR sequencing and RNA sequencing, RNA was extracted from PBMCs in TRIzol. Graves' disease was diagnosed according to American Thyroid Association guidelines. Patients were recruited from an endocrinology department in Xi'an, China. Each patient gave roughly 10 milliliters of peripheral blood, collected in an EDTA anticoagulant tube. Ficoll Paque Plus density gradient separation was used to isolate PBMCs, and no further T cell sorting was done. RNA quality was checked with an Agilent 2100 Bioanalyzer and agarose gel, and concentration with a NanoDrop 2000.

To prepare the library, multiplex PCR was applied. Sequencing took place on an Illumina HiSeq 4000. CDR3 regions were amplified by Arm-PCR with iRepertoire HTBI primers to construct TCR beta libraries. PCR products were gel purified before sequencing. Per the original workflow: Across samples, about 64 TRBV and 13 to 15 TRBJ segments were identified and used for gene usage analysis of CDR3 amino acid clonotypes. Filtered high-quality paired reads were merged into contigs using COPE and FqMerger. BLAST was used to align contigs to IMGT TRBV, TRBD and TRBJ reference genes, with CDR3 defined following IMGT. Any clonotype with a frequency above 0.1% was classified as a highly expanded clone. Shannon entropy was used to measure repertoire diversity, and the Gini coefficient was used to measure V-J evenness. A clonotype found in more than one individual was treated as public. The public reads were quality trimmed at Q25 with fastp and then assembled into clones with MiXCR by TCRdb, keeping productive beta chains. Duplicate CDR3 protein sequences are folded into a single record with the most common DNA and genes. TCRdb assigned the V and J calls; the authors' analysis was not used. This sample lists 350,000 to 400,000 distinct CDR3 sequences; 15% to 18% were detected once. Together, the top ten hold 22% of the sample.

This sequence uses TRBV12-3 or TRBV12-4 and TRBJ1-2, and TRBD1 aligns with 9 junction nucleotides. This material consisted of peripheral blood mononuclear cells (PBMCs), taken at new diagnosis, from a patient treated with antithyroid drugs. The origin of this receptor is a female donor with Graves disease. The CDR3 protein is CASSRDRESGYTF. Here is the DNA: TGTGCCAGCAGCCGGGACAGGGAGTCTGGCTACACCTTC.